This T cell receptor (beta chain) was captured by sequencing in a study of blood T cell repertoires in COVID-19. Study at large: In each case, the material was cDNA or gDNA derived from T cells, B-cell-depleted T cells, or PBMCs.

This clone was counted between two and nine times. The method was immunoSEQ multiplex PCR; TCRdb's version includes in-frame clones alone and lacks a portion of them. The sample shows about 120,000 clones, roughly nine tenths of them seen only once. Source material: peripheral blood. The sequence derives from a human donor in a cohort sampled during active COVID-19.

The CDR3 nucleotides are TGTGCTAGTGCCCCCTCCGGGACAGCCACAGATACGCAGTATTTT. Its protein is CASAPSGTATDTQYF. The chain combines TRBV12-5 with TRBJ2-3, with TRBD1 identical over 7 bases. Germline V CDR1 and CDR2: LGHNT, FRNRAP. V dropped 7 bases and J dropped 2; count of bases not matched to a gene: 9. The CDR3 loop spans 15 amino acids.